This T cell receptor (beta chain) was identified during a study of tumour-infiltrating T cells in Burkitt lymphoma. Study background: Productive clonality predicted overall and progression-free survival.

CDR1 and CDR2 (germline): SGHTA, FQGNSA. This CDR3 is built from 16 residues. Trimming removed 4 bases at V and 5 bases at J, with 20 bases between. The assay was immunoSEQ multiplex PCR, and TCRdb's table has in-frame clones only and misses some. The data hold approximately 5,400 clones, with more than 7.5% observed a single time. This clone appeared a few times. The gene calls are TRBV7-2 and TRBJ2-5; tentative D call: TRBD1 (7 bases). The sequenced material came from tumor tissue. The origin of this receptor is a human donor with diffuse large B-cell lymphoma. Here the CDR3 DNA reads TGTGCCAGCAGCTCAACAGGGGCAGGGGGGAGCGAGACCCAGTACTTC. Its translation: CASSSTGAGGSETQYF.